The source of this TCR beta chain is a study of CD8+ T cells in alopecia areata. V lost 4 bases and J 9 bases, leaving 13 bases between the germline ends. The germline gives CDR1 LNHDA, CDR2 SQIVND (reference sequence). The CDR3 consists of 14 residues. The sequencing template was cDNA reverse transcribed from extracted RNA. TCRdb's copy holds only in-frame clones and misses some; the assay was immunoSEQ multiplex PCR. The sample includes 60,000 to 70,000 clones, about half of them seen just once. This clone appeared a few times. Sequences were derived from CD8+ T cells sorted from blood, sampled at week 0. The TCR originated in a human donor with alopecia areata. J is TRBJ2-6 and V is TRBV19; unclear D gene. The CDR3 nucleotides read TGTGCCAGTAGTACCTCCGGGCCCTTCAACGTCCTGACTTTC. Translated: CASSTSGPFNVLTF.